A single sample is the source of the 14 T cell receptor beta chains below, sequenced in a study of T cells in Graves' hyperthyroidism and ophthalmopathy. Researchers took RNA transcripts and amplified the TCR beta CDR3 regions from them. The study used the HTBI primer set for a first-round RT-PCR of the TCR CDR3. Each CDR3 protein is one row after TCRdb ran MiXCR on the multiplex PCR reads. This sample has 500,000 to 700,000 distinct CDR3 sequences, with 15% to 20% found just once. The sequencing input was blood. The receptors originated from a woman younger than 35 with Graves' hyperthyroidism.

This clonotype has a count of ten or more. This chain uses TRBV11-3 with TRBJ2-3, with 8 bases identical to TRBD2. Germline trimming cut 5 bases from V and 1 base from J; bases unmatched to any gene: 11. The germline V gene encodes CDR1 SGHNT and CDR2 YENEEA. This CDR3 comprises 17 residues. The CDR3 nucleotides are TGTGCCAGCAGCACTTCAGTAGCGGGGATTCGCACAGATACGCAGTATTTT. Translation: CASSTSVAGIRTDTQYF.

Worth noting for this clonotype: Since a much larger clone is just one base distant, this may be a read error. V usage is TRBV18 and J usage is TRBJ2-5; weak D call: TRBD1 (6 bases). The CDR3 is 14 amino acids. Per germline, CDR1 KGHSH and CDR2 LQKENI. The CDR3: CVSSPPTQGRTQYF. In DNA, the CDR3 is TGTGTCAGCTCACCACCGACACAGGGCCGGACCCAGTACTTC. The whole variable domain, remainder taken from reference TRBV18 and TRBJ2-5, is NAGVMQNPRHLVRRRGQEARLRCSPMKGHSHVYWYRQLPEEGLKFMVYLQKENIIDESGMPKERFSAEFPKEGPSILRIQQVVRGDSAAYFCVSSPPTQGRTQYFGPGTRLLVL.

The V and J genes are TRBV28 and TRBJ2-7; unclear D gene. Germline CDR1 MDHEN, CDR2 SYDVKM. The CDR3 is 13 amino acids. The germline V and J ends were trimmed by 5 bases and 2 bases, with 10 bases remaining between them. CDR3 protein: CASSTAEPYEQYF. CDR3 DNA: TGTGCCAGCAGTACGGCAGAACCCTACGAGCAGTACTTC.

This rearrangement joins TRBV20-1 to TRBJ2-7; D possibly uses TRBD1 or TRBD2 (6 bases each). The CDR3 runs to 13 residues. Germline assignment: CDR1 DFQATT and CDR2 SNEGSKA (reference sequence). Trimming removed 7 bases at V and 2 bases at J, with 15 bases between. For the CDR3, the DNA is TGCAGTGAGCAGGGGCGGGGAACCTACGAGCAGTACTTC. Translation: CSEQGRGTYEQYF.

In this sample, this clonotype turned up many times. The chain combines TRBV6-1 with TRBJ2-7; tentatively, D is TRBD1 (5 bases). The CDR3 is 14 amino acids. The ends were cut back, 5 bases at V and 1 base at J, with 12 bases in the middle. Per germline, CDR1 MNHNS and CDR2 SASEGT. The CDR3 spells CASSNQGKSYEQYF. CDR3 nucleotides: TGTGCCAGCAGTAACCAGGGTAAATCCTACGAGCAGTACTTC.

This clonotype showed up just a few times. CDR3 nucleotide sequence: TGTGCCATTAGGAGGGGAAACACAGATACGCAGTATTTT. This sequence encodes CAIRRGNTDTQYF. The rearrangement links TRBV10-3 to TRBJ2-3; D might be TRBD2 (6 bases). Trimming left V 9 bases short and J 2 bases short, with 12 bases between. Germline V gene lookup returns CDR1 ENHRY and CDR2 SYGVKD. The CDR3 sequence is 13 residues long.

The gene calls are TRBV27 and TRBJ2-7, with D perhaps matching TRBD1 (6 bases). V lost 2 bases and J lost 2, with 19 bases in between. Germline-derived CDR1 and CDR2 are MNHEY and SMNVEV (reference sequence). This CDR3 is built from 17 residues. CDR3 bases: TGTGCCAGCAGTTTAACGAAATTAACAGGGATTCCCTACGAGCAGTACTTC. Protein: CASSLTKLTGIPYEQYF.

This clonotype was detected a few times. This chain links TRBV10-2 with TRBJ1-1; no reliable D call. Germline assignment: CDR1 WSHSY and CDR2 SAAADI. Trimming took 1 base from V and 11 from J, leaving 8 bases between them. This CDR3 has 11 residues. The CDR3 bases are TGCGCCAGCAGTGAGTTGGGGAGGGCTTTCTTT. It translates to CASSELGRAFF.

The table lists this clonotype with a count of one. The chain employs TRBV5-4 and TRBJ2-2, with 10 bases aligning to TRBD2. With V trimmed by 4 bases and J by 7 bases, 7 bases remained unmatched. The CDR3 length is 15 residues. CDR1 is SGHNT, CDR2 YYREEE, per germline (reference sequence). CDR3 region: CASSASGRSGGELFF. CDR3 sequence (DNA): TGTGCCAGCAGCGCTAGCGGGAGATCGGGCGGGGAGCTGTTTTTT.

V is TRBV3-1 and J is TRBJ1-5; possible D gene TRBD1, 5 bases. From germline, CDR1 is LGHDT and CDR2 YNNKEL (reference sequence). This CDR3 contains 15 residues. The ends were cut back, 0 bases at V and 7 bases at J, with 13 bases in the middle. The CDR3 loop is CASSQDSVRGQPQHF. The CDR3 bases are TGTGCCAGCAGCCAAGATTCGGTCCGGGGGCAGCCCCAGCATTTT.

This clonotype was seen many times. V is TRBV7-9 and J is TRBJ2-5; 7 nucleotides agree with TRBD2. The J segment lost 4 bases and the V segment lost 4 bases, leaving 15 bases of the junction unmatched. The germline CDR1 and CDR2 sequences are SEHNR and FQNEAQ (reference sequence). This CDR3 region has 17 residues. CDR3 nucleotides: TGTGCCAGCAGCTCCGGCGGGAGTGGGGGTTCGCGAGAGACCCAGTACTTC. It codes for CASSSGGSGGSRETQYF.

This rearrangement joins TRBV10-3 to TRBJ2-3; the D gene could be TRBD1 or TRBD2 (5 bases each). The CDR3 totals 14 residues. The germline V and J ends were trimmed by 8 bases and 4 bases, with 16 bases remaining between them. CDR1 and CDR2 from the germline V gene are ENHRY and SYGVKD. CDR3 DNA: TGTGCCATCGTCAGTGGTGGGGGACCAGATACGCAGTATTTT. Protein: CAIVSGGGPDTQYF.

This clonotype was detected only a few times. This chain connects TRBV3-1 to TRBJ1-3; the D gene is possibly TRBD1 (6 bases). Per the germline V gene, CDR1 is LGHDT and CDR2 is YNNKEL (reference sequence). Trimming removed 4 bases from V and 0 bases from J, with 10 bases in between. The CDR3 length is 15 residues. CDR3 residues: CASSPEGDSGNTIYF. As DNA, the CDR3 is TGTGCCAGCAGCCCGGAGGGGGACTCTGGAAACACCATATATTTT.

In regard to this clonotype: A much larger clonotype is one base distant, so this may be a read error. The V gene is TRBV3-1, the J gene TRBJ2-5; 7 bases align to TRBD2. Losses at the gene ends were 2 bases for V and 3 bases for J; bases not matched to a gene: 9. Germline CDR1 is LGHDT and CDR2 is YNNKEL (reference sequence). This CDR3 spans 16 amino acids. CDR3 region: CASSQFREAKKETQYF. The CDR3 coding sequence is TGTGCCAGCAGCCAATTCCGGGAGGCCAAAAAAGAGACCCAGTACTTC.